This is a list of T cell receptor beta chains from one sample in a study of blood T cell repertoires in COVID-19. TCRdb keeps only in-frame clones here, not all; method: immunoSEQ multiplex PCR. The table includes some 66,000 clones, about 90% detected once. The sample was peripheral blood. These receptors came from a human donor in a cohort sampled during active COVID-19. Each CDR3 is given with its conserved first and last residue. The order of the fields is J gene, D gene, clone size, V gene, CDR3 DNA, CDR3 protein. The D gene is left open where the match is weak. Expanded clones get a size class; other rows say once, few or many, or leave the size out.

TRBJ2-1 | TRBD2 | . | TRBV6-2/TRBV6-3 | TGTGCCAGCAGTTACTCCCCGCCTAGCGGGATCTACAATGAGCAGTTCTTC | CASSYSPPSGIYNEQFF
TRBJ2-1 | TRBD1 | once | TRBV5-4 | TGTGCCAGCAGCCCAGGAAAGACAGGGGAGGATGAGCAGTTCTTC | CASSPGKTGEDEQFF
TRBJ2-1 | TRBD2 | . | TRBV27 | TGTGCCAGCAGTCCGCTAGCGGGAGGCTCCTACAATGAGCAGTTCTTC | CASSPLAGGSYNEQFF
TRBJ1-6 | . | . | TRBV5-1 | TGCGCCAGCAGCCCCGGGGTTGCGTATTCACCCCTCCACTTT | CASSPGVAYSPLHF
TRBJ2-7 | . | . | TRBV6-1 | TGTGCCAGCAGTGAAGCTGTACAGCGGGTCTACGAGCAGTACTTC | CASSEAVQRVYEQYF
TRBJ2-2 | . | . | TRBV7-2 | TGTGCCAGCACCCGCGAGGAGTGGACCGGGGAGCTGTTTTTT | CASTREEWTGELFF
TRBJ2-1 | . | once | TRBV10-3 | TGTGCCATCAGTTCTAGTAGCGGAAGGAGCTCCTACAATGAGCAGTTCTTC | CAISSSSGRSSYNEQFF
TRBJ2-5 | . | . | TRBV6-2/TRBV6-3 | TGTGCCAGCAGTCACAGGCTAGACAGCGCACGACAAGAGACCCAGTACTTC | CASSHRLDSARQETQYF
TRBJ1-1 | . | . | TRBV7-6 | TGTGCCAGCAGCTTAGAATCTTGGGGAGCGGCTTTCTTT | CASSLESWGAAFF
TRBJ2-1 | . | . | TRBV30 | TGTGCCTGGAGTACCGGTCGGACAAACGTGGGCAATGAGCAGTTCTTC | CAWSTGRTNVGNEQFF